This T cell receptor (beta chain) was sequenced during a study of OX40 agonist ivuxolimab in advanced cancers. Study as a whole: Three individuals attained partial responses, comprising one hepatocellular carcinoma case and two cutaneous melanoma cases.

Assay used: immunoSEQ multiplex PCR; TCRdb lists only in-frame clones, some missing. The sample gives about 80,000 clones, 65% to 90% of which show up once; around 2% is in the top ten. Germline assignment: CDR1 SNHLY and CDR2 FYNNEI. The CDR3 length is 12 residues. Trimming took 10 bases from V and 7 from J; bases not matched to a gene: 9. Material: CD4+ or CD8+ T cells sorted from blood, obtained in a trial of the OX40 agonist ivuxolimab. The chain couples TRBV2 to TRBJ2-7; TRBD2 agrees at 8 bases. The clonotype was recovered from an adult with an advanced solid tumor such as melanoma, head and neck, liver or kidney cancer. The CDR3 DNA sequence: TGTGCCACCACGGGAGGGGGGTTGGAGCAGTACTTC. Its translation is CATTGGGLEQYF. The whole variable domain, filled in from reference TRBV2 and TRBJ2-7, reads EPEVTQTPSHQVTQMGQEVILRCVPISNHLYFYWYRQILGQKVEFLVSFYNNEISEKSEIFDDQFSVERPDGSNFTLKIRSTKLEDSAMYFCATTGGGLEQYFGPGTRLTVT.